The 9 T cell receptor beta chains below all came from one sample that was sequenced in a study of blood T cell repertoires in COVID-19. Data came from immunoSEQ multiplex PCR; TCRdb stores just in-frame clones and leaves some out. The sample has under 250,000 clones; around 90% are singletons. The source material was peripheral blood. The receptors were gathered from a man aged 25-40 years with COVID-19, enrolled during active disease.

The chain carries TRBV10-3 and TRBJ2-7; 7 nucleotides agree with TRBD1. The V gene's germline CDR1 is ENHRY and CDR2 SYGVKD. The CDR3 has 13 residues. V shed 8 bases, J shed 3 bases, and the junction held 7 bases outside the gene matches. The CDR3 spells CAIAGTENYEQYF. The DNA of the CDR3 is TGTGCCATCGCCGGGACAGAAAACTACGAGCAGTACTTC.

V usage is TRBV14 and J usage is TRBJ1-2, with TRBD1 identical over 8 bases. The germline CDR1 and CDR2 sequences are SGHDN and FVKESK. The CDR3 runs to 14 residues. The V gene end was trimmed by 1 base and the J gene end by 7 bases; junction bases not matched to a gene: 5. The CDR3 spells CASSQGTGSFGYTF. CDR3 nucleotide sequence: TGTGCCAGCAGCCAAGGGACAGGGAGTTTTGGCTACACCTTC.

The genes are TRBV27 and TRBJ2-7; D is unresolved. V was pared by 6 bases and J by 0 bases, with 6 bases between. The CDR3 loop spans 12 amino acids. Germline-derived CDR1 and CDR2 are MNHEY and SMNVEV (reference sequence). CDR3: CASRGSSYEQYF. The CDR3 coding sequence is TGTGCCAGCAGGGGCAGCTCCTACGAGCAGTACTTC.

The chain employs TRBV9 and TRBJ2-3; D gene unclear. Germline lookup yields CDR1 SGDLS and CDR2 YYNGEE. The CDR3 length is 12 residues. V lost 5 bases and J lost 4, with 8 bases in between. The CDR3 is CASSRSADTQYF. For the CDR3, the DNA is TGTGCCAGCAGTCGATCAGCAGATACGCAGTATTTT.

V gene TRBV5-1 combines with J gene TRBJ1-4, with D hard to call. This CDR3 is 14 amino acids long. Trimming took off 0 bases at V and 7 bases at J, with 10 bases between the two ends. The germline V gene encodes CDR1 SGHRS and CDR2 YFSETQ. CDR3 residues: CASSLGQRLEKLFF. The CDR3 DNA reads as TGCGCCAGCAGCTTGGGACAAAGGCTTGAAAAACTGTTTTTT.

The chain has TRBV6-5 and TRBJ2-1; 9 bases are shared with TRBD2. This CDR3 has 15 amino acids. With 2 bases clipped from V and 5 bases from J, the junction kept 4 bases outside the gene matches. Per the germline V gene, CDR1 is MNHEY and CDR2 is SVGAGI. The CDR3 is CASSYERGANNEQFF. CDR3 bases: TGTGCCAGCAGTTACGAGCGGGGGGCCAACAATGAGCAGTTCTTC.

The rearrangement joins TRBV29-1 to TRBJ2-5; 7 bases line up with TRBD1. The germline gives CDR1 SQVTM, CDR2 ANQGSEA. This CDR3 is 12 amino acids long. The CDR3 nucleotides read TGCAGTTTCTCGACAGGGCAAGAGACCCAGTACTTC. It specifies CSFSTGQETQYF.

This chain links TRBV3-1 (or the pseudogene TRBV3-2) with TRBJ2-7, with 7 positions matching TRBD1. The V gene end was trimmed by 8 bases and the J gene end by 0 bases; junction bases not matched to a gene: 13. Germline loops: CDR1 LGHDT, CDR2 YNNKEL (reference sequence). The CDR3 has 16 amino acids. The chain's CDR3 is CASRGTGTESSYEQYF. Written as DNA, the CDR3 is TGTGCCAGCCGAGGGACCGGGACAGAGAGCTCCTACGAGCAGTACTTC.

As to this clone: The sample holds other DNA sequences that translate to the same CDR3. This sequence joins TRBV15 and TRBJ1-5, with D unclear. The CDR3 contains 15 residues. V was pared by 0 bases and J by 0 bases, with 6 bases between. Germline values: CDR1 LNHNV, CDR2 YYDKDF (reference sequence). The CDR3 sequence: CATSRDRGSNQPQHF. CDR3 nucleotide sequence: TGTGCCACCAGCAGAGACCGAGGTAGCAATCAGCCCCAGCATTTT.